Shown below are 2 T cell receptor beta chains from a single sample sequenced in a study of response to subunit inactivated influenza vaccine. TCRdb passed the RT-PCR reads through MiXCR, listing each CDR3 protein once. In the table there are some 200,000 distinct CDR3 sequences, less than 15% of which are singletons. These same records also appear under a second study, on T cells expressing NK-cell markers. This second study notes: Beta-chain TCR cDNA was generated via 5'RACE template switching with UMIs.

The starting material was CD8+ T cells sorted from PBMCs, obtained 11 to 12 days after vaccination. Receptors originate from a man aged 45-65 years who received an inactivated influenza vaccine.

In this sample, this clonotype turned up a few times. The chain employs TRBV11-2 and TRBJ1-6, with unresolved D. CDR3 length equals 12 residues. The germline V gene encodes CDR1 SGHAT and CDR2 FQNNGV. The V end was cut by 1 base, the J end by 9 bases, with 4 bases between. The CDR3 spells CASSLGISPLHF. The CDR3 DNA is TGTGCCAGCAGCTTAGGGATTTCACCCCTCCACTTT.

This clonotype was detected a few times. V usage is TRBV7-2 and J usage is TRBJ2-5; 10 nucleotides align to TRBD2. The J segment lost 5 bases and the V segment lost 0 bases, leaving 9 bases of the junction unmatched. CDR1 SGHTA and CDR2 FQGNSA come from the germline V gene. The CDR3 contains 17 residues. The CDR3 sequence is CASSLAGKGLARETQYF. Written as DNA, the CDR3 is TGTGCCAGCAGCTTAGCTGGGAAGGGACTAGCGAGGGAGACCCAGTACTTC.